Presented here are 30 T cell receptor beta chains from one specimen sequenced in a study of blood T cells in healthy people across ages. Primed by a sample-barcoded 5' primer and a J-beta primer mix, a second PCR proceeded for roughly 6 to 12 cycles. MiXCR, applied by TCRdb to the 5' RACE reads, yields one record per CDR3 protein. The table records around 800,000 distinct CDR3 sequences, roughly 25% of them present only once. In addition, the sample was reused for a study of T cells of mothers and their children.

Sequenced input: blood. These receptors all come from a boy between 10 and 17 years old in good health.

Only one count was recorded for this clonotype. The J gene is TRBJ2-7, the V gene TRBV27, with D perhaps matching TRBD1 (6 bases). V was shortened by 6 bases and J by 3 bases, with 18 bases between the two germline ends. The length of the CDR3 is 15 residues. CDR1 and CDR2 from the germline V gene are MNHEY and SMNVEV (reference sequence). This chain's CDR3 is CASSLEGGTLYEQYF. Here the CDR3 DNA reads TGTGCCAGCAGCCTAGAAGGGGGTACTCTCTACGAGCAGTACTTC.

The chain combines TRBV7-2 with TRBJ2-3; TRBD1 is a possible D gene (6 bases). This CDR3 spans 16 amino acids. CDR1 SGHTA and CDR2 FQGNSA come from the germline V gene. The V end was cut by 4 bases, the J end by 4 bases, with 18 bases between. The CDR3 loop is CASSSYQGSSPDTQYF. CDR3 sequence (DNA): TGTGCCAGCAGCTCTTACCAGGGGAGTTCCCCAGATACGCAGTATTTT.

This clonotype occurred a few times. CDR3 sequence reads: CASSESPRGSVTQYF. The CDR3 DNA reads as TGTGCCAGCAGTGAATCACCGCGGGGGAGTGTGACCCAGTACTTC. The chain couples TRBV2 to TRBJ2-7; 7 bases line up with TRBD2. The end of the DNA aligns better with TRBJ2-5, so the J call may be wrong. Germline V gives CDR1 SNHLY, CDR2 FYNNEI. The CDR3 contains 15 residues.

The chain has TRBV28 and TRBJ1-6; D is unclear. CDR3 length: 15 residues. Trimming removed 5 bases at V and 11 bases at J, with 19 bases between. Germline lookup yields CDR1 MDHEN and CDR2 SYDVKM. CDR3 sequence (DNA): TGTGCCAGCAGTCCCTCTGACTGGGTATACCCACCCCTCCACTTT. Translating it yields CASSPSDWVYPPLHF.

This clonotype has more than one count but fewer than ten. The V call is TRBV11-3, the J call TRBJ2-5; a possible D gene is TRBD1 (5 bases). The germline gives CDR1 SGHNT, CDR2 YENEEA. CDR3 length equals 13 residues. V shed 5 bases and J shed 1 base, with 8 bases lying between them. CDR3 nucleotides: TGTGCCAGCAGCCTGGACACCCAAGAGACCCAGTACTTC. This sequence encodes CASSLDTQETQYF.

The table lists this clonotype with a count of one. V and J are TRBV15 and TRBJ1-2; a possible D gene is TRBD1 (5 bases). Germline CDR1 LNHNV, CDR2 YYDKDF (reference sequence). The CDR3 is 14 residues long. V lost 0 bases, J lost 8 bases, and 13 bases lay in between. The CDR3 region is CATSRDRQGFGYTF. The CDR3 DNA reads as TGTGCCACCAGCAGAGATAGGCAGGGTTTCGGCTACACCTTC.

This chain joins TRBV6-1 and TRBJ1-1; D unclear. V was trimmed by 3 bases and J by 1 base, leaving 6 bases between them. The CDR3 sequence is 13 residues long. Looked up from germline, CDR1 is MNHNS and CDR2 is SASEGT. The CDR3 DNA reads TGTGCCAGCAGTGATCAGCCGAACACTGAAGCTTTCTTT. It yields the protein CASSDQPNTEAFF.

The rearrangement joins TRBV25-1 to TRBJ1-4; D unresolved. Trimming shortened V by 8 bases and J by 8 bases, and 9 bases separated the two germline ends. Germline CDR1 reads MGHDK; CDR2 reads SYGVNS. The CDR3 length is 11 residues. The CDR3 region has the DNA TGTGCCAGCTGGGGAGTCGAAAAACTGTTTTTT. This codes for CASWGVEKLFF. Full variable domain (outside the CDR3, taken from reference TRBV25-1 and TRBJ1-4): EADIYQTPRYLVIGTGKKITLECSQTMGHDKMYWYQQDPGMELHLIHYSYGVNSTEKGDLSSESTVSRIRTEHFPLTLESARPSHTSQYLCASWGVEKLFFGSGTQLSVL.

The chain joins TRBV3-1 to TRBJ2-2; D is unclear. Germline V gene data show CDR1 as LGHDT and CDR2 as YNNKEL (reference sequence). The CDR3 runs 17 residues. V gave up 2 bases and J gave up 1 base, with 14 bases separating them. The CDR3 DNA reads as TGTGCCAGCAGCCAACCAAGTCAACAGCTGAACACCGGGGAGCTGTTTTTT. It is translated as CASSQPSQQLNTGELFF.

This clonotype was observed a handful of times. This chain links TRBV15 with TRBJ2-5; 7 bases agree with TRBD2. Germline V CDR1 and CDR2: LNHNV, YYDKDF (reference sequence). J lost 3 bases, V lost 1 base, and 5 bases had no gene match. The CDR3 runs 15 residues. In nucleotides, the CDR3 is TGTGCCACCAGCAGAGGCCAGGCGGGGGAAGAGACCCAGTACTTC. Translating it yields CATSRGQAGEETQYF.

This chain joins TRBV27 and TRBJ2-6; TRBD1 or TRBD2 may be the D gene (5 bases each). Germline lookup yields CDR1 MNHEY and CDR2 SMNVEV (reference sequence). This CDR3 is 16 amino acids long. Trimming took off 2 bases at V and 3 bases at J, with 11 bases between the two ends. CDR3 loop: CASSLMGVHGANVLTF. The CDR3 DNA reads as TGTGCCAGCAGTTTAATGGGGGTTCATGGGGCCAACGTCCTGACTTTC.

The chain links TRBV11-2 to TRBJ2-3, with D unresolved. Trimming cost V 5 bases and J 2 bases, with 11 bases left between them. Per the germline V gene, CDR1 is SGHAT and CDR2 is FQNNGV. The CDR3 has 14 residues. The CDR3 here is CASSQNFNTDTQYF. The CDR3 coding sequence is TGTGCCAGCAGCCAGAACTTTAACACAGATACGCAGTATTTT.

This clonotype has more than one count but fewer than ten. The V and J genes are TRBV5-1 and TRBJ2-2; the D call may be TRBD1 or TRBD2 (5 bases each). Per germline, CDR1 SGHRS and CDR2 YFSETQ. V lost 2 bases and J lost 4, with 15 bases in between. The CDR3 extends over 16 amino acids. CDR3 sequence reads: CASSLGDAGPTGELFF. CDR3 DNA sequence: TGCGCCAGCAGCTTAGGGGACGCCGGTCCCACCGGGGAGCTGTTTTTT.

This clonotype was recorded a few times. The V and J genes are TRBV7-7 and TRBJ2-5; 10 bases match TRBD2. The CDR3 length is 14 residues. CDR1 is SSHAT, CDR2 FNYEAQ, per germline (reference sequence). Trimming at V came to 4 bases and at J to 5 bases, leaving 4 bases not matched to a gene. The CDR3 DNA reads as TGTGCCAGCAGCTCCCTAGCGGGGGTGGAGACCCAGTACTTC. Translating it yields CASSSLAGVETQYF.

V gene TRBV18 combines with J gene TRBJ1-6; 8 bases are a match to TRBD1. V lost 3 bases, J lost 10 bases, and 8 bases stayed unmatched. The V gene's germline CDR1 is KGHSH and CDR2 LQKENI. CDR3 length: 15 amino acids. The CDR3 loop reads CASSPLDRANSPLHF. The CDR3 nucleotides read TGTGCCAGCTCACCCTTGGACAGGGCTAACTCACCCCTCCACTTT.

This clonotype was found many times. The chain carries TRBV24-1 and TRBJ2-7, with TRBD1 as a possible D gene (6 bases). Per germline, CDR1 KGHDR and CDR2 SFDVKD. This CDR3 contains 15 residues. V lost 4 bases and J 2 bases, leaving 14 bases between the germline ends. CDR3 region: CATSERGSNTYEQYF. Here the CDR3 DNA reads TGTGCCACCAGTGAGAGGGGGTCTAACACCTACGAGCAGTACTTC.

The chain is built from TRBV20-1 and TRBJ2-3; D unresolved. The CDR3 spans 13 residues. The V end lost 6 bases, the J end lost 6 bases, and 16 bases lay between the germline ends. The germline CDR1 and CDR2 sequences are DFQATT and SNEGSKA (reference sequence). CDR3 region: CSAPAYSRDTQYF. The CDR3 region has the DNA TGCAGTGCACCAGCCTACTCTCGGGATACGCAGTATTTT.

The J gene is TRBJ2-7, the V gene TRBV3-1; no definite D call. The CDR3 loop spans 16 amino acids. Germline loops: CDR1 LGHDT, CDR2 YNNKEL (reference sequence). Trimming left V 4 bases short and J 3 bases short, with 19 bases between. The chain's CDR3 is CASSPGTRPSFYEQYF. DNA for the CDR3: TGTGCCAGCAGCCCGGGCACCCGACCGAGTTTCTACGAGCAGTACTTC.

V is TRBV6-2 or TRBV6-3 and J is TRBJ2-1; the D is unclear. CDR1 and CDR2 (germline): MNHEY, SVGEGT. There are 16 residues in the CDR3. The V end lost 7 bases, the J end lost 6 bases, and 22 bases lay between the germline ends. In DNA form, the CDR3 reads TGTGCCAGCACCGCCCTGACGGGCTATCTAGGCAATGAGCAGTTCTTC. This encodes CASTALTGYLGNEQFF.

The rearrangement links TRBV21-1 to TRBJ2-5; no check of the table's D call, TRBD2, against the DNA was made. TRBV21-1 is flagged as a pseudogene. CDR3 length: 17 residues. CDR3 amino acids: CASSKDPAGGFEETQYF. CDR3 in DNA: TGTGCCAGCAGCAAAGATCCAGCGGGGGGATTTGAGGAGACCCAGTACTTC.

CDR3 DNA: TGTGCCAGCAGCTTAGGTCGGAGGGGGAGTGAGACCCAGTACTTC. This translates into CASSLGRRGSETQYF. This chain uses TRBV5-6 with TRBJ2-5; D possibly matches TRBD1 or TRBD2 (6 bases each). The CDR3 runs to 15 residues. The germline V and J ends were trimmed by 2 bases and 5 bases, with 16 bases remaining between them. Germline V gene lookup returns CDR1 SGHDT and CDR2 YYEEEE.

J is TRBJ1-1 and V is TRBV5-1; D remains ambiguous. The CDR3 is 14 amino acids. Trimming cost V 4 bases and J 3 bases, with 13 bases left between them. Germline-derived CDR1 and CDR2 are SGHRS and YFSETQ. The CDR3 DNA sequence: TGCGCCAGCAGCCCGTCTCGGCTGGACACTGAAGCTTTCTTT. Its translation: CASSPSRLDTEAFF. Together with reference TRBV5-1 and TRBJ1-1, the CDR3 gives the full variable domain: KAGVTQTPRYLIKTRGQQVTLSCSPISGHRSVSWYQQTPGQGLQFLFEYFSETQRNKGNFPGRFSGRQFSNSRSEMNVSTLELGDSALYLCASSPSRLDTEAFFGQGTRLTVV.

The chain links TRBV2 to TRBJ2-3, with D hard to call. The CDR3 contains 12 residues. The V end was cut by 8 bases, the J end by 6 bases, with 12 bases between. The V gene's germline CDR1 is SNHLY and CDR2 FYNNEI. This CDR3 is CASCLETDTQYF. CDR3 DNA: TGTGCCAGCTGCTTGGAGACGGATACGCAGTATTTT.

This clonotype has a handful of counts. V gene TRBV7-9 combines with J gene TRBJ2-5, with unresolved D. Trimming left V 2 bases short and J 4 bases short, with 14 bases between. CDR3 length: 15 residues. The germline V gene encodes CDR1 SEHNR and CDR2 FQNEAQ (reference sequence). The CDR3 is CASSLIAGVPETQYF. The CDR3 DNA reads TGTGCCAGCAGCTTAATCGCTGGTGTCCCAGAGACCCAGTACTTC.

The CDR3 loop reads CSVEAASGSPLHF. The CDR3 region has the DNA TGCAGCGTTGAGGCAGCCTCTGGATCACCCCTCCACTTT. The V call is TRBV29-1, the J call TRBJ1-6; D not certain. The CDR3 loop spans 13 amino acids. The V end was cut by 3 bases, the J end by 10 bases, with 13 bases between. Germline assignment: CDR1 SQVTM and CDR2 ANQGSEA.

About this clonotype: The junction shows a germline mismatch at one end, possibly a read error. CDR3 DNA: TGTGCCAGCAGTAGGACTAGCGATGGCACAGATTCGCAGTATTTT. Its translation: CASSRTSDGTDSQYF. The chain is built from TRBV28 and TRBJ2-3, with 9 bases matching TRBD2. CDR1 is MDHEN, CDR2 SYDVKM, per germline. This CDR3 is 15 amino acids long.

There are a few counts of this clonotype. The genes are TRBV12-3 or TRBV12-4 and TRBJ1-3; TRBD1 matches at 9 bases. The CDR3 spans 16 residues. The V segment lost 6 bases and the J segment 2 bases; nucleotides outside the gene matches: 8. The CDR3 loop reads CASRGWTGETGNTIYF. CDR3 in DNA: TGTGCCAGCAGGGGGTGGACAGGGGAAACTGGAAACACCATATATTTT.

CDR3 in DNA: TGCAGCGTTTCCTCACCGCTGGGAATGGGAGAGACCCAGTACTTC. This gives the protein CSVSSPLGMGETQYF. The chain recombines TRBV29-1 with TRBJ2-5; no firm D call. V shed 5 bases and J shed 4 bases, with 20 bases lying between them. Germline loops: CDR1 SQVTM, CDR2 ANQGSEA. The CDR3 has 15 residues.

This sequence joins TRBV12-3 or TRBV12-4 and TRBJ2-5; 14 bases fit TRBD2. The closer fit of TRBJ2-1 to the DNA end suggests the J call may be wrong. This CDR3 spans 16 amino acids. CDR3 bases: TGTGCCAGCAGTGGGCTGACTAGCGGGGGGGGAAATGAGCAGTTCTTC. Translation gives CASSGLTSGGGNEQFF.

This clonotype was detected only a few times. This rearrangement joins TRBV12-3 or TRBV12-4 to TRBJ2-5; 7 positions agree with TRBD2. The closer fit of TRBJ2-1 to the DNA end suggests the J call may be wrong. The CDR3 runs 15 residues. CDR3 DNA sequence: TGTGCCAGCCGGGGGGACTCTCCCCCTACAAGGGAGCAGTTCTTC. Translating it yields CASRGDSPPTREQFF.